Following are 10 T cell receptor beta chains from one sample sequenced in a study of blood T cell repertoires in COVID-19. Here immunoSEQ multiplex PCR was the method, and the copy in TCRdb shows in-frame clones only, minus some. The sample lists 150,000 or so clones; approximately 80% were seen once. Input material: peripheral blood. The receptors here all came from a woman aged 55-69 years with COVID-19, enrolled during active disease.

J is TRBJ1-5 and V is TRBV5-5; 7 bases align to TRBD1. The CDR3 runs to 14 residues. With 5 bases clipped from V and 5 bases from J, the junction kept 7 bases outside the gene matches. Per germline, CDR1 SGHKS and CDR2 YYEKEE (reference sequence). CDR3 coding DNA: TGTGCCAGCAGTGAGGACAGGCCACATCAGCCCCAGCATTTT. This codes for CASSEDRPHQPQHF.

This clone was seen just once. CDR3 protein: CASSTRDREYSNQPQHF. CDR3 sequence (DNA): TGTGCCAGCTCAACCCGCGACAGGGAGTATAGCAATCAGCCCCAGCATTTT. The chain has TRBV18 and TRBJ1-5; TRBD1 aligns across 7 bases. Germline V gives CDR1 KGHSH, CDR2 LQKENI. J gave up 0 bases and V 5 bases, and 10 bases lay outside the gene matches. The CDR3 runs 17 residues. The entire variable domain, with the rest obtained from reference TRBV18 and TRBJ1-5, is as follows: NAGVMQNPRHLVRRRGQEARLRCSPMKGHSHVYWYRQLPEEGLKFMVYLQKENIIDESGMPKERFSAEFPKEGPSILRIQQVVRGDSAAYFCASSTRDREYSNQPQHFGDGTRLSIL.

The rearrangement links TRBV18 to TRBJ1-2; 8 nucleotides align to TRBD1. The length of the CDR3 is 13 residues. CDR1 KGHSH and CDR2 LQKENI come from the germline V gene. The trim removed 5 bases at V and 7 bases at J, leaving 6 bases unmatched. The chain's CDR3 is CASSFQGARGYTF. The CDR3 region has the DNA TGTGCCAGCTCATTTCAGGGGGCGCGTGGCTACACCTTC.

J is TRBJ1-4 and V is TRBV6-5; 7 bases fit TRBD1. Germline V gene lookup returns CDR1 MNHEY and CDR2 SVGAGI. CDR3 length equals 15 residues. J gave up 0 bases and V 6 bases, and 4 bases lay outside the gene matches. The CDR3 region has the DNA TGTGCCAGCAGGGCGGACAGGACAACTAATGAAAAACTGTTTTTT. Its translation is CASRADRTTNEKLFF.

The V gene is TRBV7-3, the J gene TRBJ2-4; 9 bases map to TRBD2. The CDR3 loop spans 14 amino acids. In germline, CDR1 is SGHTA, CDR2 FQGTGA. With 2 bases clipped from V and 6 bases from J, the junction kept 2 bases outside the gene matches. CDR3 region: CASSLAGGGNIQYF. For the CDR3, the DNA is TGTGCCAGCAGCTTAGCGGGAGGGGGAAACATTCAGTACTTC.

This clone was counted between two and nine times. The V call is TRBV23-1, the J call TRBJ1-4; possibly TRBD1 for D (6 bases). TRBV23-1 counts as an open reading frame of uncertain function. The germline V and J ends were trimmed by 2 bases and 0 bases, with 10 bases remaining between them. This CDR3 has 16 amino acids. CDR3 loop: CASSQQGNPTNEKLFF. Written as DNA, the CDR3 is TGCGCCAGCAGTCAACAGGGGAATCCAACTAATGAAAAACTGTTTTTT.

The chain recombines TRBV15 with TRBJ2-5; TRBD2 matches at 11 bases. V was clipped by 6 bases and J by 3 bases; unmatched bases: 3. CDR3 length: 14 residues. CDR1 is LNHNV, CDR2 YYDKDF, per germline (reference sequence). The CDR3 loop is CATRGTSGEETQYF. The CDR3, as DNA: TGTGCCACCAGAGGGACTAGCGGAGAAGAGACCCAGTACTTC.

The J gene is TRBJ1-1, the V gene TRBV6-5, with D perhaps TRBD1 (5 bases). V gave up 6 bases and J gave up 1 base, with 9 bases separating them. From germline, CDR1 is MNHEY and CDR2 SVGAGI. This CDR3 contains 13 residues. Written as DNA, the CDR3 is TGTGCCAGCAGCAGGGAGGGGAACACTGAAGCTTTCTTT. Amino acid sequence: CASSREGNTEAFF.

A single count supports this clone. The V and J genes are TRBV7-2 and TRBJ2-1, with 8 bases fitting TRBD2. Germline V CDR1 and CDR2: SGHTA, FQGNSA. With 0 bases clipped from V and 9 bases from J, the junction kept 10 bases outside the gene matches. The CDR3 is 16 residues long. CDR3 region: CASSLASSGRGGEQFF. The CDR3 DNA follows: TGTGCCAGCAGCTTAGCCTCGAGCGGGAGAGGGGGTGAGCAGTTCTTC.

The V gene is TRBV7-3, the J gene TRBJ2-3; D possibly corresponds to TRBD2 (6 bases). The V and J ends lost 1 base and 6 bases respectively, with 11 bases between them. This CDR3 is built from 14 residues. The germline CDR1 and CDR2 sequences are SGHTA and FQGTGA. The CDR3 reads CASSLNRGGDTQYF. CDR3 sequence (DNA): TGTGCCAGCAGCTTAAACCGAGGAGGGGATACGCAGTATTTT.